This T cell receptor beta chain was recorded in a study of Tregs in tolerant kidney transplant recipients (dated by TCRdb to about 2019). Background on the whole study: The study applied TCRbeta sequencing to find donor-specific regulatory T cells before combined kidney and bone marrow transplantation and then followed those same cells after transplant. TCRbeta repertoire sequencing was used in a few healthy controls to compare several methods for expanding Tregs specific for an allogeneic donor. Overall results and qualifications from the work: Biological reproducibility was not directly assessed, although technical replication error appeared to be minimal. The study was constrained by small patient numbers, and validation of the findings is required in larger populations and under other immunosuppression protocols. The most biologically relevant and donor-specific TCRbeta repertoire appeared to be identified by expanding Tregs with activated donor B cells.

Concerning this clone itself: Its antigen target is currently unknown. Per-nucleotide qualities are absent, and no much larger clonotype sits a single base away.

Unstimulated Tregs (CD4+CD25+CD127-), CD4+ non-Tregs (CD4+CD25-), CD4 and CD8 cells were FACS-sorted from thawed PBMCs. Blood from healthy controls was obtained either as purchased buffy coats or from healthy volunteers. Healthy control blood was separated into PBMCs by Ficoll density gradient and cryopreserved, and patient PBMCs were collected both before and after transplant. Genomic DNA was extracted from sorted cells with the QIAGEN DNeasy Blood and Tissue Kit for TCRbeta CDR3 sequencing. High-throughput TCRbeta CDR3 sequencing, including PCR amplification with bias correction and internal controls, was performed commercially through immunoSEQ. The authors processed their data as follows. Unique productive TCRbeta sequences were defined by CDR3 nucleotide sequence where primers matched, and otherwise by CDR3 amino acid sequence together with Vbeta and Jbeta genes. Sorting error was corrected by removing sequences shared between sorted populations at a frequency ratio of 2:1 or less, and the remaining shared sequences were assigned to the higher population. A sequence counted as donor-reactive if, in CFSE-low cells, the sequence had a frequency of at least 0.01% and was expanded at least 5-fold compared with unstimulated cells. Jensen-Shannon divergence calculated on the top 100 TCRbeta sequences ranked by frequency was used to measure repertoire divergence. When a sample had multiple sequencing runs, each run was corrected for sorting error separately and the runs were then pooled. In TCRdb, the immuneACCESS table is reduced to in-frame sequences with V and J assigned. These tables do not hold every clone; where another copy was compared, an unresolved V gene accounts for under half, and the others remain unexplained. That table is the source of V, J and clone size, and D and trimming were worked out from the DNA. This sample lists some 69,000 clones; around 84% were detected once. Together, the top ten hold 4.5% to 5.5% of the sample.

The source is a human donor in good health. The sequencing input was CD4+ T cells from blood.

Read as DNA, the sequence is TGTGCCAGCAGCCGTGGACAGCTTCCACAAGAGACCCAGTACTTC. The encoded protein is CASSRGQLPQETQYF. The chain couples TRBV7-7 to TRBJ2-5, with a weak D call of TRBD1 (6 bases match). Reading from cysteine to phenylalanine, the CDR3 counts 15 amino acids. The retained sequence is limited to the CDR3, 45 bases, with the frame set at the first base. For CDR1 and CDR2, the germline V gene (reference sequence) lists SSHAT and FNYEAQ. The germline ends are 15 bases apart after V is trimmed by 5 bases and J by 2 bases.